This TCR beta chain comes out of a study of shared clonotypes between healthy human individuals. From germline, CDR1 is SGHDN and CDR2 FVKESK. This CDR3 contains 15 residues. V gave up 0 bases and J gave up 7 bases, with 12 bases separating them. Study results and caveats: Some clonotypes were shared by all four sorted-subset donors, while others were not shared. The non-shared ones had lower generation probabilities than the shared ones.

Evenly divided among several immunoSEQ plates was the genomic DNA of each subset. Assay used: immunoSEQ multiplex PCR; TCRdb lists only in-frame clones, some missing. The table records about 1.1 million clones, around three quarters of them present only once. In the case of this clone: What it recognizes is unknown.

The sample taken for sequencing was memory CD4+ T cells from PBMCs. Subset noted: CD45RA-negative fraction. The genes are TRBV14 and TRBJ1-4; weak D call: TRBD1 (5 bases). This receptor was obtained from a man younger than 35 in good health. Some clones in this sample may be carry-over from other donors' samples. This chain's CDR3 is CASSQDLGRAEKLFF. The CDR3 nucleotides are TGTGCCAGCAGCCAAGATCTGGGCAGGGCTGAAAAACTGTTTTTT.